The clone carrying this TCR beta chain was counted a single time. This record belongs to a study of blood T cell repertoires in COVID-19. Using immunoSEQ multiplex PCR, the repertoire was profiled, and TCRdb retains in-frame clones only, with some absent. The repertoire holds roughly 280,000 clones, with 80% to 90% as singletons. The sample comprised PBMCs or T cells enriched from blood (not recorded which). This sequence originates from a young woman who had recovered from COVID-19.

The CDR3 DNA follows: TGTGCCAGCAGCCAATCGGGCAACAATCAGCCCCAGCATTTT. Protein sequence: CASSQSGNNQPQHF. The chain carries TRBV16 and TRBJ1-5; D is undetermined. With 0 bases removed from V and 3 bases from J, the gap between germline ends came to 6 bases. CDR3 length equals 14 residues. The germline gives CDR1 KGHSY, CDR2 FQNENV.